This T cell receptor beta chain was observed in a study of CD8 T cells in Susac syndrome. The CDR3 is 15 residues long. V lost 4 bases and J 2 bases, leaving 12 bases between the germline ends. Germline assignment: CDR1 SQVTM and CDR2 ANQGSEA. Random hexamers served to reverse transcribe roughly 0.45 to 1 ug RNA. TCRdb fed the immunoSEQ multiplex PCR reads into MiXCR, producing one record per CDR3 protein. The data show 95,000 to 150,000 distinct CDR3 sequences, 96% seen once. The rearrangement links TRBV29-1 to TRBJ2-6; possibly TRBD1 or TRBD2 for D (5 bases each). The sequencing input was CD4+ T cells from PBMCs. This TCR derives from a human donor with Susac syndrome. In DNA form, the CDR3 reads TGCAGCGTTGTGAGTGGGGGAGCTGGGGCCAACGTCCTGACTTTC. Protein sequence: CSVVSGGAGANVLTF.